The 30 T cell receptor beta chains below come from one sample, sequenced in a study of T cell changes during pregnancy in multiple sclerosis. Sequenced by immunoSEQ multiplex PCR; TCRdb stores in-frame clones only, minus some. The data show approximately 93,000 clones, 91% seen once. Sequences were derived from peripheral blood, sampled before pregnancy. These receptors were taken from a female donor with multiple sclerosis, enrolled in a pregnancy study.

This chain uses TRBV4-3 with TRBJ2-7, with a possible D match to TRBD2 (5 bases). The V and J ends lost 1 base and 0 bases respectively, with 10 bases between them. Germline CDR1 and CDR2: LGHNA and YSLEER. This CDR3 has 15 amino acids. CDR3 in DNA: TGCGCCAGCAGCCAAGTAGAGGGCGTCTCCTACGAGCAGTACTTC. Amino acids: CASSQVEGVSYEQYF.

The CDR3, as DNA: TGTGCCAGCAGTTTATTGCGGGGGAATAGTTTCTATGGCTACACCTTC. This encodes CASSLLRGNSFYGYTF. The gene calls are TRBV28 and TRBJ1-2; D is perhaps TRBD1 (5 bases). This CDR3 region has 16 residues. Germline V CDR1 and CDR2: MDHEN, SYDVKM. Trimming shortened V by 1 base and J by 4 bases, and 16 bases separated the two germline ends.

The V and J genes are TRBV6-1 and TRBJ1-2; 7 nucleotides agree with TRBD1. V was pared by 3 bases and J by 1 base, with 8 bases of the junction left unmatched. The CDR3 has 16 residues. Germline CDR1 MNHNS, CDR2 SASEGT. CDR3 sequence: CASSDGQVVHNYGYTF. In nucleotides, the CDR3 is TGTGCCAGCAGTGACGGACAGGTCGTACATAACTATGGCTACACCTTC.

This clone showed up just once. This chain links TRBV7-2 with TRBJ2-7; D gene ambiguous. Trimming cost V 1 base and J 3 bases, with 13 bases left between them. Germline V gene lookup returns CDR1 SGHTA and CDR2 FQGNSA. The CDR3 runs to 15 residues. The CDR3 nucleotides read TGTGCCAGCAGCTTAGAAGGTCCCTCGGGCTACGAGCAGTACTTC. It specifies CASSLEGPSGYEQYF.

The J gene is TRBJ2-7, the V gene TRBV5-1; TRBD1 aligns across 7 bases. The CDR3 contains 14 residues. Germline V gene sequence: CDR1 SGHRS, CDR2 YFSETQ. V was clipped by 2 bases and J by 2 bases; unmatched bases: 4. CDR3 loop: CASSFRDSTYEQYF. The CDR3 DNA follows: TGCGCCAGCAGCTTCCGGGACAGCACCTACGAGCAGTACTTC.

The V and J genes are TRBV2 and TRBJ2-7; the match to TRBD2 covers 10 bases. The V segment lost 6 bases and the J segment 3 bases; nucleotides outside the gene matches: 11. Germline lookup yields CDR1 SNHLY and CDR2 FYNNEI. This CDR3 contains 16 residues. The CDR3 loop reads CASRATAGLANYEQYF. CDR3 DNA: TGTGCCAGCAGGGCCACAGCGGGACTAGCGAACTACGAGCAGTACTTC.

The DNA for the CDR3 is TGTGCCAGCAGCTTAGAAAGGGGGCACGAAGCTTTCTTT. This sequence encodes CASSLERGHEAFF. This chain joins TRBV13 and TRBJ1-1; 7 nucleotides line up with TRBD1. The CDR3 is made up of 13 amino acids. V was pared by 1 base and J by 8 bases, with 4 bases of the junction left unmatched. The V gene's germline CDR1 is PRHDT and CDR2 FYEKMQ (reference sequence).

This chain joins TRBV11-3 and TRBJ1-1; 7 nucleotides agree with TRBD1. This CDR3 has 15 residues. Germline values: CDR1 SGHNT, CDR2 YENEEA. V dropped 1 base and J dropped 1; count of bases not matched to a gene: 3. The CDR3 nucleotides are TGTGCCAGCAGCTTAGGGGGGACAGAGAACACTGAAGCTTTCTTT. As protein: CASSLGGTENTEAFF. The whole variable domain, remainder taken from reference TRBV11-3 and TRBJ1-1, is EAGVVQSPRYKIIEKKQPVAFWCNPISGHNTLYWYLQNLGQGPELLIRYENEEAVDDSQLPKDRFSAERLKGVDSTLKIQPAELGDSAVYLCASSLGGTENTEAFFGQGTRLTVV.

V usage is TRBV5-4 and J usage is TRBJ2-5, with D perhaps matching TRBD1 (6 bases). Trimming took off 0 bases at V and 6 bases at J, with 15 bases between the two ends. CDR3 length: 15 residues. Germline lookup yields CDR1 SGHNT and CDR2 YYREEE (reference sequence). The CDR3 loop is CASSLELGAKKTQYF. The CDR3 DNA is TGTGCCAGCAGCTTGGAGCTGGGGGCTAAAAAGACCCAGTACTTC.

The chain combines TRBV28 with TRBJ2-1; perhaps TRBD2 as D (7 bases). CDR1 and CDR2 (germline): MDHEN, SYDVKM. Trimming stripped 2 bases from V and 3 bases from J, with 14 bases between. CDR3 length: 16 amino acids. The CDR3 loop reads CASSLAGGGYYNEQFF. In nucleotides, the CDR3 is TGTGCCAGCAGTTTAGCCGGCGGGGGCTACTACAATGAGCAGTTCTTC.

The CDR3 DNA reads TGTGCCAGCAGTTCGACAGGGGGAGGTCAGCCCCAGCATTTT. It translates to CASSSTGGGQPQHF. V gene TRBV27 combines with J gene TRBJ1-5, with TRBD1 matching over 9 bases. CDR3 length equals 14 residues. The V gene's germline CDR1 is MNHEY and CDR2 SMNVEV (reference sequence). The junction had 4 bases not matched to a gene; V was cut back by 4 bases and J by 6 bases.

The chain carries TRBV5-1 and TRBJ2-7, with 8 nucleotides matching TRBD1. The CDR3 length is 16 residues. Per the germline V gene, CDR1 is SGHRS and CDR2 is YFSETQ. With V trimmed by 2 bases and J by 5 bases, 12 bases remained unmatched. The CDR3 DNA reads as TGCGCCAGCAGCTTTGGACAGGGATTGGGCTGGGACGAGCAGTACTTC. It translates to CASSFGQGLGWDEQYF.

The genes are TRBV5-4 and TRBJ1-1; 9 bases match TRBD1. The V segment lost 2 bases and the J segment 9 bases; nucleotides outside the gene matches: 5. The CDR3 runs to 13 residues. CDR1 SGHNT and CDR2 YYREEE come from the germline V gene (reference sequence). CDR3 nucleotides: TGTGCCAGCAGCTTACAGGGGGCGACCAAAGCTTTCTTT. Protein product: CASSLQGATKAFF.

The V gene is TRBV2, the J gene TRBJ2-7, with D possibly being TRBD1 (5 bases). Trimming took off 6 bases at V and 0 bases at J, with 15 bases between the two ends. The CDR3 runs to 15 residues. The germline V gene encodes CDR1 SNHLY and CDR2 FYNNEI. DNA of the CDR3: TGTGCCAGCAGCACTGGTGGGGCAGTCTCCTACGAGCAGTACTTC. This gives the protein CASSTGGAVSYEQYF.

The chain employs TRBV7-9 and TRBJ2-1, with 9 nucleotides matching TRBD2. The length of the CDR3 is 14 residues. Per the germline V gene, CDR1 is SEHNR and CDR2 is FQNEAQ (reference sequence). V lost 5 bases, J lost 10 bases, and 9 bases stayed unmatched. The CDR3 nucleotides are TGTGCCAGCAGCCCCCCGGGACTAGCAAGGGAGCAGTTCTTC. Translation gives CASSPPGLAREQFF.

The chain has TRBV6-1 and TRBJ2-6; D uncertain. Germline V CDR1 and CDR2: MNHNS, SASEGT. The CDR3 spans 13 residues. V was clipped by 6 bases and J by 1 base, with 4 bases between them. The CDR3 is CASSLSGANVLTF. The CDR3 DNA reads TGTGCCAGCAGCCTATCTGGGGCCAACGTCCTGACTTTC.

The V call is TRBV18, the J call TRBJ2-7, with 16 nucleotides matching TRBD2. CDR3 size: 18 residues. V dropped 5 bases and J dropped 1; count of bases not matched to a gene: 8. In germline, CDR1 is KGHSH, CDR2 LQKENI. The CDR3 nucleotides are TGTGCCAGCTCAACTCCGGGACTAGCGGGAGGGATATCCTACGAGCAGTACTTC. This sequence encodes CASSTPGLAGGISYEQYF.

V is TRBV7-2 and J is TRBJ1-2; 12 nucleotides match TRBD1. CDR1 is SGHTA and CDR2 is FQGNSA in the germline V gene. V trimming: 3 bases; J trimming: 2 bases; junction bases outside the gene matches: 1. The CDR3 has 15 residues. The CDR3 reads CASSFGTGGNYGYTF. CDR3 in DNA: TGTGCCAGCAGCTTTGGGACAGGGGGCAACTATGGCTACACCTTC.

V gene TRBV6-4 combines with J gene TRBJ1-2; D unresolved. The length of the CDR3 is 13 residues. V dropped 6 bases and J dropped 8 bases, with 16 bases sitting between them. Germline V gene data show CDR1 as MRHNA and CDR2 as SNTAGT. CDR3 in amino acids: CASRMAGPRGYTF. CDR3 nucleotide sequence: TGTGCCAGCAGGATGGCAGGTCCGCGCGGCTACACCTTC.

The V gene is TRBV4-2, the J gene TRBJ2-2; TRBD2 aligns across 9 bases. Unmatched junction bases numbered 21, after V lost 1 base and J lost 6 bases. Germline V gene sequence: CDR1 LGHNA, CDR2 YNFKEQ. The CDR3 sequence is 21 residues long. The CDR3: CASSQVLEGRRGGRGAGELFF. The CDR3 bases are TGTGCCAGCAGCCAAGTTCTGGAGGGTAGGCGGGGGGGTCGAGGGGCCGGGGAGCTGTTTTTT.

The V gene is TRBV4-3, the J gene TRBJ1-1, with D possibly being TRBD1 (6 bases). CDR3 length: 14 residues. Germline lookup yields CDR1 LGHNA and CDR2 YSLEER. V was clipped by 2 bases and J by 6 bases, with 13 bases between them. The CDR3 bases are TGCGCCAGCAGCCAAAGGGGGAAGGGCTCTGAAGCTTTCTTT. It specifies CASSQRGKGSEAFF.

This clone came up once. The chain joins TRBV5-5 to TRBJ2-2; D is unresolved. This CDR3 comprises 16 residues. Germline assignment: CDR1 SGHKS and CDR2 YYEKEE (reference sequence). With 2 bases removed from V and 0 bases from J, the gap between germline ends came to 11 bases. CDR3 region: CASSFRSSPNTGELFF. The CDR3 nucleotides are TGTGCCAGCAGCTTCCGGAGCTCCCCGAACACCGGGGAGCTGTTTTTT.

The V gene is TRBV2, the J gene TRBJ2-3; D gene ambiguous. There are 10 residues in the CDR3. Germline CDR1 and CDR2: SNHLY and FYNNEI. Deletions cut 7 bases from V and 8 bases from J, with 7 bases between. The DNA for the CDR3 is TGTGCCAGCATCGGTGGTACGCAGTATTTT. Translating it yields CASIGGTQYF.

The CDR3, as DNA: TGTGCCAGCAGGCCCATCCGGACAAGCCGCTTTGGAAACACCATATATTTT. This codes for CASRPIRTSRFGNTIYF. V is TRBV7-9 and J is TRBJ1-3; TRBD1 might be the D (5 bases). The CDR3 sequence is 17 residues long. V lost 6 bases and J lost 3, with 21 bases in between. Germline-derived CDR1 and CDR2 are SEHNR and FQNEAQ (reference sequence).

The chain recombines TRBV27 with TRBJ1-4; D gene uncertain. This CDR3 has 13 amino acids. CDR1 and CDR2 (germline): MNHEY, SMNVEV (reference sequence). The V and J ends lost 7 bases and 3 bases respectively, with 9 bases between them. CDR3 amino acids: CASKKLPNEKLFF. CDR3 nucleotide sequence: TGTGCCAGCAAGAAGCTACCTAATGAAAAACTGTTTTTT. Full variable domain (outside the CDR3, taken from reference TRBV27 and TRBJ1-4): EAQVTQNPRYLITVTGKKLTVTCSQNMNHEYMSWYRQDPGLGLRQIYYSMNVEVTDKGDVPEGYKVSRKEKRNFPLILESPSPNQTSLYFCASKKLPNEKLFFGSGTQLSVL.

The chain combines TRBV30 with TRBJ2-3; the match to TRBD2 covers 8 bases. Germline lookup yields CDR1 GTSNPN and CDR2 SVGIG (reference sequence). The CDR3 consists of 15 residues. V was clipped by 2 bases and J by 1 base; unmatched bases: 5. The CDR3 loop is CAWSNQAGGTDTQYF. The CDR3 DNA is TGTGCCTGGAGTAACCAAGCGGGAGGCACAGATACGCAGTATTTT.

The chain carries TRBV29-1 and TRBJ2-7; 7 nucleotides line up with TRBD1. CDR1 is SQVTM, CDR2 ANQGSEA, per germline. The CDR3 consists of 13 residues. Unmatched junction bases numbered 9, after V lost 7 bases and J lost 3 bases. As DNA, the CDR3 is TGCAGCGCCAGAGACAGGGCTTTCTACGAGCAGTACTTC. Translation: CSARDRAFYEQYF.

A few counts support this clone. V and J are TRBV5-1 and TRBJ2-7, with D unresolved. This CDR3 is 15 amino acids long. CDR1 and CDR2 from the germline V gene are SGHRS and YFSETQ. Deletions cut 4 bases from V and 0 bases from J, with 14 bases between. The CDR3 here is CASSLELRSSYEQYF. CDR3 nucleotide sequence: TGCGCCAGCAGCCTCGAACTGCGGAGCTCCTACGAGCAGTACTTC.

This clone was counted once. V usage is TRBV11-2 and J usage is TRBJ2-7, with a weak D call TRBD1 (5 bases). The CDR3 is 15 residues long. The germline gives CDR1 SGHAT, CDR2 FQNNGV. Between the trimmed V and J ends, which lost 3 bases and 2 bases, there was a span of 14 bases. The CDR3 DNA follows: TGTGCCAGCAGCTTTACGACAGCACCAGCCTACGAGCAGTACTTC. Amino acid sequence: CASSFTTAPAYEQYF.

The genes are TRBV5-8 and TRBJ2-3, with a tentative D call TRBD2 (6 bases). Deletions cut 4 bases from V and 9 bases from J, with 15 bases between. The germline gives CDR1 SGHTS, CDR2 YDEGEE. The length of the CDR3 is 13 residues. The CDR3 is CASSPRDFSTQYF. In DNA, the CDR3 is TGTGCCAGCAGCCCCCGGGACTTCTCAACGCAGTATTTT.